This TCR beta chain was identified in a study of T-cell reconstitution after alpha-beta-depleted transplantation in children. It was with unique molecular identifiers that the TCRbeta library was prepared. Using its own MiXCR run on the PCR reads, TCRdb lists one record per CDR3 protein. The sample lists fewer than 130,000 distinct CDR3 sequences; 9% to 12% were seen once. In its sample, this clonotype was seen many times. This CDR3 comprises 17 residues. Trimming cost V 7 bases and J 7 bases; bases outside gene matches: 14. CDR1 SQVTM and CDR2 ANQGSEA come from the germline V gene. The sample was PBMCs from the stem cell graft donor, taken from the stem cell graft. The receptor's source is a human donor who donated a stem cell graft to a child with acute lymphoblastic leukemia. The chain combines TRBV29-1 with TRBJ2-1, with 15 bases identical to TRBD2. The CDR3 nucleotides read TGCAGCGCTTCGGGACTAGCGGGGGGACGTCTAGGGAATGAGCAGTTCTTC. It is translated as CSASGLAGGRLGNEQFF.